Below are 29 T cell receptor beta chains sequenced from a single sample in a study of shared clonotypes between healthy human individuals. Clones were read by immunoSEQ multiplex PCR, and TCRdb kept only the in-frame ones, dropping some. The sample consists of some 530,000 clones, approximately 80% of them appearing once. The sample was PBMCs. All receptors derive from a woman aged 40 to 50 in good health. Some clones in this sample may be carry-over from other donors' samples.

CDR3 in amino acids: CASSQDLQGHRFYEQYF. The CDR3 coding sequence is TGCGCCAGCAGCCAAGACCTACAGGGGCACCGTTTCTACGAGCAGTACTTC. J is TRBJ2-7 and V is TRBV4-1; TRBD1 matches 7 bases. Looked up from germline, CDR1 is MGHRA and CDR2 is YSYEKL. Unmatched junction bases numbered 11, after V lost 0 bases and J lost 3 bases. CDR3 length: 17 residues.

The chain links TRBV6-5 to TRBJ2-1; no firm D call. V was shortened by 1 base and J by 7 bases, with 8 bases between the two germline ends. This CDR3 contains 13 residues. Per germline, CDR1 MNHEY and CDR2 SVGAGI. In DNA, the CDR3 is TGTGCCAGCAGTTACTGGAACGGGAATGAGCAGTTCTTC. Encoded protein: CASSYWNGNEQFF.

This clone came up a few times. The chain joins TRBV9 to TRBJ1-1; no firm D call. The CDR3 loop spans 14 amino acids. Germline CDR1 SGDLS, CDR2 YYNGEE. V lost 4 bases and J lost 5, with 15 bases in between. Here the CDR3 DNA reads TGTGCCAGCAGCCTGGGTGGGTCTCGAACTGAAGCTTTCTTT. Its translation: CASSLGGSRTEAFF.

This chain connects TRBV5-1 to TRBJ2-5, with a possible D match to TRBD2 (5 bases). This CDR3 is 14 amino acids long. V was cut by 0 bases and J by 3 bases, with 9 bases left in between. The germline CDR1 and CDR2 sequences are SGHRS and YFSETQ. The CDR3 DNA is TGCGCCAGCAGCTTGGTTTACGGGAAAGAGACCCAGTACTTC. It codes for CASSLVYGKETQYF.

This clone was observed a handful of times. The chain couples TRBV11-1 to TRBJ2-1; 8 positions agree with TRBD2. Per germline, CDR1 SGHAT and CDR2 FQDESV (reference sequence). Trimming took 1 base from V and 7 from J; bases not matched to a gene: 6. The CDR3 extends over 15 amino acids. The CDR3 nucleotides are TGTGCCAGCAGCTTAGACGGCGGGGGGAAGAATGAGCAGTTCTTC. This encodes CASSLDGGGKNEQFF.

This clone was seen ten or more times. This chain connects TRBV15 to TRBJ2-5; tentatively, D is TRBD2 (6 bases). This CDR3 is built from 15 residues. V lost 1 base to trimming and J lost 1 base, with 10 bases between them. Germline V lookup: CDR1 LNHNV, CDR2 YYDKDF (reference sequence). CDR3 bases: TGTGCCACCAGCAGAGCTCTAGCGCCCCAAGAGACCCAGTACTTC. Amino acids: CATSRALAPQETQYF.

CDR3 in DNA: TGTGCCAGCTCACCGGGGACTAGCCGGAACAATGAGCAGTTCTTC. Its translation is CASSPGTSRNNEQFF. The rearrangement uses TRBV18 and TRBJ2-1, with 9 bases that match TRBD2. This CDR3 is 15 amino acids long. V shed 3 bases and J 5 bases; nucleotides not matched to a gene: 5. In germline, CDR1 is KGHSH, CDR2 LQKENI.

The chain combines TRBV5-1 with TRBJ2-5, with 8 nucleotides matching TRBD2. In germline, CDR1 is SGHRS, CDR2 YFSETQ. The CDR3 spans 15 residues. The V and J ends lost 2 bases and 2 bases, in that order; junction bases with no gene match: 5. CDR3 DNA sequence: TGCGCCAGCAGCTTCACTAGCGGAGGGCAAGAGACCCAGTACTTC. Its protein product is CASSFTSGGQETQYF.

The rearrangement links TRBV11-3 to TRBJ2-1; D uncertain. Germline assignment: CDR1 SGHNT and CDR2 YENEEA. This CDR3 is 13 amino acids long. The V and J ends lost 2 bases and 4 bases respectively, with 6 bases between them. For the CDR3, the DNA is TGTGCCAGCAGCTTATCGGTTTACAATGAGCAGTTCTTC. Its protein product is CASSLSVYNEQFF.

CDR3 DNA sequence: TGTGCCAGCAGCAATCCTCGGCGTAAGAACACCGGGGAGCTGTTTTTT. Translating gives CASSNPRRKNTGELFF. J is TRBJ2-2 and V is TRBV5-4; D ambiguous. The CDR3 totals 16 residues. Germline assignment: CDR1 SGHNT and CDR2 YYREEE (reference sequence). Trimming pared 4 bases from V and 1 base from J, leaving 14 bases between.

V is TRBV28 and J is TRBJ1-2; D gene ambiguous. Trimming shortened V by 6 bases and J by 5 bases, and 13 bases separated the two germline ends. The CDR3 extends over 13 amino acids. From germline, CDR1 is MDHEN and CDR2 SYDVKM. As DNA, the CDR3 is TGTGCCAGCAGGTCCGGGAACTTGTATGGCTACACCTTC. Translating gives CASRSGNLYGYTF.

The chain links TRBV9 to TRBJ2-2; no firm D call. The CDR3 is made up of 14 amino acids. V dropped 0 bases and J dropped 2 bases, with 5 bases sitting between them. Germline CDR1 SGDLS, CDR2 YYNGEE. The DNA for the CDR3 is TGTGCCAGCAGCGTAGCCAGAAACACCGGGGAGCTGTTTTTT. Its translation: CASSVARNTGELFF.

On this clone itself: This likely stems from a read error, as it lies one base from a far larger clone. This rearrangement joins TRBV11-2 to TRBJ2-1; D not certain. CDR1 and CDR2 (germline): SGHAT, FQNNGV. This CDR3 region has 15 residues. This CDR3 is CASSLVPEAYNEQLF. The CDR3 DNA reads as TGTGCCAGCAGCTTAGTTCCAGAGGCCTACAATGAGCAGCTCTTC.

The chain has TRBV5-6 and TRBJ2-1; D possibly matches TRBD1 or TRBD2 (5 bases each). The germline V gene has CDR1 SGHDT and CDR2 YYEEEE. This CDR3 has 15 residues. The V and J ends lost 5 bases and 8 bases respectively, with 20 bases between them. In nucleotides, the CDR3 is TGTGCCAGCAGACCAACGGGGCACAAGGGCGATGAGCAGTTCTTC. Translation: CASRPTGHKGDEQFF.

The CDR3 region has the DNA TGTGCCAGTAGTTTAGCAGGGAGTGCTCAGCCCCAGCATTTT. Its translation is CASSLAGSAQPQHF. V usage is TRBV19 and J usage is TRBJ1-5; D perhaps matches TRBD1 (5 bases). V was trimmed by 5 bases and J by 6 bases, leaving 14 bases between them. This CDR3 is 14 amino acids long. Looked up from germline, CDR1 is LNHDA and CDR2 is SQIVND (reference sequence).

The chain employs TRBV19 and TRBJ1-2; D remains unclear. CDR1 is LNHDA, CDR2 SQIVND, per germline (reference sequence). V was pared by 2 bases and J by 8 bases, with 12 bases between. This CDR3 is 13 amino acids long. The CDR3 bases are TGTGCCAGTAGTATACGGGGAGAACGGGGCTACACCTTC. Protein sequence: CASSIRGERGYTF.

The chain employs TRBV25-1 and TRBJ2-7; the match to TRBD1 covers 7 bases. CDR1 MGHDK and CDR2 SYGVNS come from the germline V gene. Trimming cost V 4 bases and J 2 bases; bases outside gene matches: 5. The length of the CDR3 is 14 residues. CDR3 sequence: CASSGDRPPYEQYF. CDR3 DNA sequence: TGTGCCAGCAGTGGGGACAGACCGCCCTACGAGCAGTACTTC.

As regards this clone: Germline and junction disagree at one end, which may indicate a read error. The chain joins TRBV29-1 to TRBJ1-1, with a tentative D call TRBD1 (6 bases). The CDR3 sequence is 13 residues long. Per the germline V gene, CDR1 is SQVTM and CDR2 is ANQGSEA. The CDR3 region has the DNA TGCGGCGTTGTCGTGGGACAAAACACTGAAGCTTTCTTT. It yields the protein CGVVVGQNTEAFF.

The chain carries TRBV5-5 and TRBJ1-1, with unresolved D. The CDR3 has 9 amino acids. Germline CDR1 is SGHKS and CDR2 is YYEKEE (reference sequence). V shed 9 bases and J shed 2 bases, with 2 bases lying between them. Here the CDR3 reads CANNTEAFF. The CDR3 DNA reads TGTGCCAATAACACTGAAGCTTTCTTT.

This clone was found once. The chain has TRBV5-4 and TRBJ2-7; maybe TRBD2 (6 bases). Per the germline V gene, CDR1 is SGHNT and CDR2 is YYREEE (reference sequence). Trimming pared 1 base from V and 2 bases from J, leaving 10 bases between. There are 14 residues in the CDR3. CDR3 DNA sequence: TGTGCCAGCAGCTTGCGGGACTTTACCTACGAGCAGTACTTC. Protein: CASSLRDFTYEQYF.

The genes are TRBV19 and TRBJ2-5; the D gene could be TRBD1 or TRBD2 (6 bases each). The V gene's germline CDR1 is LNHDA and CDR2 SQIVND (reference sequence). V lost 3 bases and J lost 6, with 20 bases in between. The length of the CDR3 is 16 residues. CDR3 in DNA: TGTGCCAGTAGTATCCGAGCGGAGGGGGAAGGAAAGACCCAGTACTTC. This encodes CASSIRAEGEGKTQYF.

The CDR3, as DNA: TGTGCCAGTAGCGGGACAGGGGTTTCCTCTGGGGCCAACGTCCTGACTTTC. Its protein product is CASSGTGVSSGANVLTF. The genes are TRBV19 and TRBJ2-6; 10 bases agree with TRBD1. Germline lookup yields CDR1 LNHDA and CDR2 SQIVND (reference sequence). The CDR3 contains 17 residues. The V gene end was trimmed by 6 bases and the J gene end by 0 bases; junction bases not matched to a gene: 5.

The CDR3 nucleotides are TGTGCCAGCAGTTCCCCCCGCGGATACTACGAGCAGTACTTC. Its protein is CASSSPRGYYEQYF. The chain couples TRBV6-5 to TRBJ2-7; D unresolved. With 4 bases removed from V and 3 bases from J, the gap between germline ends came to 13 bases. The CDR3 runs 14 residues. Germline CDR1 MNHEY, CDR2 SVGAGI.

The gene calls are TRBV6-6 and TRBJ2-5; 8 bases are shared with TRBD2. Unmatched junction bases numbered 7, after V lost 7 bases and J lost 3 bases. The CDR3 is 14 residues long. The germline V gene encodes CDR1 MNHNY and CDR2 SVGAGI (reference sequence). CDR3 region: CASNGGGREETQYF. The DNA for the CDR3 is TGTGCCAGCAACGGCGGGGGGCGTGAAGAGACCCAGTACTTC.

The chain couples TRBV14 to TRBJ2-7; D may correspond to TRBD1 or TRBD2 (5 bases each). CDR3 size: 16 residues. The germline V gene encodes CDR1 SGHDN and CDR2 FVKESK. The V end was cut by 3 bases, the J end by 0 bases, with 15 bases between. The CDR3 region has the DNA TGTGCCAGCAGCCACCCCGGGACCTCTAGCTCCTACGAGCAGTACTTC. It codes for CASSHPGTSSSYEQYF.

The V and J genes are TRBV5-1 and TRBJ2-5, with 8 bases aligning to TRBD2. CDR3 length: 16 residues. V lost 1 base and J lost 4; bases outside the gene matches: 9. The germline gives CDR1 SGHRS, CDR2 YFSETQ. For the CDR3, the DNA is TGCGCCAGCAGCTTGACTAGCGGACCACGATTAGAGACCCAGTACTTC. Its protein product is CASSLTSGPRLETQYF.

J is TRBJ1-1 and V is TRBV28; D is undetermined. The CDR3 is 13 residues long. Germline assignment: CDR1 MDHEN and CDR2 SYDVKM. The V gene lost 10 bases and the J gene lost 1 base, with 13 bases spanning the gap. CDR3: CATLAGWNTEAFF. In DNA form, the CDR3 reads TGTGCCACCCTTGCCGGCTGGAACACTGAAGCTTTCTTT.

This clone has just one count. DNA for the CDR3: TGTGCCAGCAGTACCCGGGACAGATCGCCCTACGAGCAGTACTTC. It specifies CASSTRDRSPYEQYF. The V call is TRBV6-1, the J call TRBJ2-7, with 7 bases fitting TRBD1. Per the germline V gene, CDR1 is MNHNS and CDR2 is SASEGT. This CDR3 is built from 15 residues. V trimming: 5 bases; J trimming: 2 bases; junction bases outside the gene matches: 9.

As concerns this clone: One junction end disagrees with the germline gene, perhaps due to a read error. This chain connects TRBV27 to TRBJ2-7; 8 nucleotides line up with TRBD1. CDR3 length: 11 amino acids. Looked up from germline, CDR1 is MNHEY and CDR2 is SMNVEV (reference sequence). CDR3 sequence: CASSSGTGEEF. DNA of the CDR3: TGTGCCAGCAGCTCCGGGACAGGTGAAGAATTC.